A single sample is the source of the 15 T cell receptor beta chains below, sequenced in a study of radiation and T cells in renal cell carcinoma. The time point is: baseline pretreatment blood. Stated treatment: 15 Gy SBRT to primary tumor, nephrectomy 4 weeks later. Here immunoSEQ multiplex PCR was the method, and the copy in TCRdb shows in-frame clones only, minus some. This table holds 130,000 to 150,000 clones, 70% to 90% found once. This sample comprised blood, obtained from a patient whose treatment included radiotherapy and nephrectomy. The receptors derive from a woman in her fifties or sixties with renal cell carcinoma.

The CDR3 nucleotides read TGCAGTGGGACTAGTGGCTACGAGCAGTACTTC. This gives the protein CSGTSGYEQYF. The rearrangement links TRBV20-1 to TRBJ2-7, with TRBD2 identical over 7 bases. This CDR3 contains 11 residues. The germline V gene has CDR1 DFQATT and CDR2 SNEGSKA (reference sequence). Unmatched junction bases numbered 3, after V lost 7 bases and J lost 3 bases.

Concerning this clone itself: One end of the junction varies from germline; a read error may be responsible. The chain employs TRBV6-1 and TRBJ2-1, with a weak D call TRBD2 (5 bases). CDR1 MNHNS and CDR2 SASEGT come from the germline V gene. CDR3 length equals 11 residues. This chain's CDR3 is CASTSRNIGIF. CDR3 bases: TGTGCCAGCACCTCTAGGAATATCGGGATCTTC.

This clone appeared a few times. V and J are TRBV6-1 and TRBJ2-1; D unclear. The germline V and J ends were trimmed by 3 bases and 8 bases, with 11 bases remaining between them. Germline V CDR1 and CDR2: MNHNS, SASEGT. This CDR3 region has 13 residues. The CDR3 here is CASSEAVHYEQFF. In DNA form, the CDR3 reads TGTGCCAGCAGTGAGGCCGTCCATTATGAGCAGTTCTTC.

The sample holds one count of this clone. CDR3 sequence (DNA): TGTGCCAGCAACCCGGTGGGCGGTTCGCCCCAGCATTTT. Its translation is CASNPVGGSPQHF. V usage is TRBV6-1 and J usage is TRBJ1-5, with D unresolved. The V end lost 7 bases, the J end lost 9 bases, and 16 bases lay between the germline ends. The CDR3 spans 13 residues. Germline loops: CDR1 MNHNS, CDR2 SASEGT.

This clone was recorded once. The chain combines TRBV6-6 with TRBJ2-1, with D possibly being TRBD2 (5 bases). Per germline, CDR1 MNHNY and CDR2 SVGAGI (reference sequence). V was pared by 0 bases and J by 6 bases, with 12 bases between. The CDR3 has 15 amino acids. The CDR3 DNA follows: TGTGCCAGCAGTTACTCACGGGGATCCGGCAATGAGCAGTTCTTC. Translated, it gives CASSYSRGSGNEQFF.

The rearrangement uses TRBV7-9 and TRBJ2-7; D is perhaps TRBD1 (6 bases). CDR1 and CDR2 from the germline V gene are SEHNR and FQNEAQ (reference sequence). There are 14 residues in the CDR3. The V end lost 4 bases, the J end lost 0 bases, and 10 bases lay between the germline ends. The CDR3 DNA sequence: TGTGCCAGCAGCTCCACGGACAGCTCCTACGAGCAGTACTTC. This codes for CASSSTDSSYEQYF.

This clone appeared a single time. The V call is TRBV7-2, the J call TRBJ1-2, with D perhaps matching TRBD1 (6 bases). V was trimmed by 2 bases and J by 7 bases, leaving 20 bases between them. CDR3 length: 16 residues. Germline V CDR1 and CDR2: SGHTA, FQGNSA. The CDR3 here is CASSLSAPPQGRGYTF. The CDR3 coding sequence is TGTGCCAGCAGCTTATCAGCACCCCCACAGGGACGTGGCTACACCTTC.

The V call is TRBV7-6, the J call TRBJ2-7; no reliable D call. This CDR3 is built from 14 residues. The germline V and J ends were trimmed by 1 base and 3 bases, with 10 bases remaining between them. Germline V gene sequence: CDR1 SGHVS, CDR2 FNYEAQ. The chain's CDR3 is CASSLDMDFYEQYF. The DNA for the CDR3 is TGTGCCAGCAGCTTAGATATGGATTTCTACGAGCAGTACTTC.

This chain joins TRBV6-6 and TRBJ1-4; TRBD1 agrees at 9 bases. The trim removed 6 bases at V and 5 bases at J, leaving 10 bases unmatched. Germline-derived CDR1 and CDR2 are MNHNY and SVGAGI (reference sequence). The CDR3 runs to 16 residues. CDR3 region: CASSSPTGTGNEKLFF. In DNA, the CDR3 is TGTGCCAGCAGCAGCCCAACCGGGACAGGGAATGAAAAACTGTTTTTT.

The rearrangement links TRBV7-6 to TRBJ2-6; tentative D call: TRBD2 (6 bases). V was shortened by 0 bases and J by 2 bases, with 14 bases between the two germline ends. Germline CDR1 SGHVS, CDR2 FNYEAQ. The CDR3 covers 18 residues. CDR3 in DNA: TGTGCCAGCAGCTTAGCGGGATGGACGGGGGCTGGGGCCAACGTCCTGACTTTC. Protein: CASSLAGWTGAGANVLTF.

V is TRBV18 and J is TRBJ2-3, with a tentative D call TRBD1 (6 bases). CDR1 KGHSH and CDR2 LQKENI come from the germline V gene. V shed 8 bases and J shed 5 bases, with 14 bases lying between them. There are 13 residues in the CDR3. The CDR3 here is CASTRGFEDTQYF. The CDR3 DNA reads as TGTGCCAGCACAAGGGGGTTTGAAGATACGCAGTATTTT.

This chain connects TRBV5-1 to TRBJ1-6; 8 bases line up with TRBD1. The V segment lost 0 bases and the J segment 7 bases; nucleotides outside the gene matches: 9. Germline V gene lookup returns CDR1 SGHRS and CDR2 YFSETQ. The CDR3 totals 17 residues. The CDR3 loop is CASSLAPHGQGNSPLHF. The CDR3 DNA reads as TGCGCCAGCAGCTTGGCTCCTCACGGACAGGGAAATTCACCCCTCCACTTT. The complete variable domain, with remaining parts taken from reference TRBV5-1 and TRBJ1-6, reads KAGVTQTPRYLIKTRGQQVTLSCSPISGHRSVSWYQQTPGQGLQFLFEYFSETQRNKGNFPGRFSGRQFSNSRSEMNVSTLELGDSALYLCASSLAPHGQGNSPLHFGNGTRLTVT.

The table lists this clone with a count of one. This chain's CDR3 is CASSPGDYLETQYF. The DNA of the CDR3 is TGTGCCAGCAGCCCTGGGGACTATCTAGAGACCCAGTACTTC. The rearrangement links TRBV7-9 to TRBJ2-5, with 7 bases lining up with TRBD2. The CDR3 is 14 amino acids. Looked up from germline, CDR1 is SEHNR and CDR2 is FQNEAQ (reference sequence). J lost 4 bases, V lost 5 bases, and 7 bases had no gene match.

The CDR3: CASSLINRETQYF. DNA for the CDR3: TGCGCCAGCAGCCTCATTAACAGGGAGACCCAGTACTTC. The genes are TRBV4-1 and TRBJ2-5, with D maybe TRBD1 (5 bases). This CDR3 has 13 residues. The germline gives CDR1 MGHRA, CDR2 YSYEKL. Trimming pared 4 bases from V and 5 bases from J, leaving 11 bases between.

V is TRBV19 and J is TRBJ1-2; D possibly corresponds to TRBD1 (5 bases). V dropped 7 bases and J dropped 0 bases, with 18 bases sitting between them. The CDR3 is made up of 16 amino acids. Germline CDR1 LNHDA, CDR2 SQIVND (reference sequence). The CDR3 loop is CASTLQGRATNYGYTF. CDR3 nucleotides: TGTGCCAGTACCCTGCAGGGCAGGGCCACTAACTATGGCTACACCTTC.